This TCR beta chain was sequenced in a study of chemoradiotherapy in HPV16-positive cancers. Germline V lookup: CDR1 SEHNR, CDR2 FQNEAQ (reference sequence). There are 15 residues in the CDR3. V was cut by 2 bases and J by 8 bases, with 15 bases left in between. Method: immunoSEQ multiplex PCR; TCRdb's copy keeps in-frame clones and lacks some. The sample shows more than 35,000 clones, around 80% of them seen only once. The rearrangement uses TRBV7-9 and TRBJ1-4, with D maybe TRBD1 (5 bases). Source: blood, taken from a patient who underwent chemoradiotherapy. This receptor was identified in a human donor with HPV-associated anogenital cancer. The CDR3 region has the DNA TGTGCCAGCAGCTTACAAACAACAGGTTTAGAAAAACTGTTTTTT. Residues: CASSLQTTGLEKLFF.